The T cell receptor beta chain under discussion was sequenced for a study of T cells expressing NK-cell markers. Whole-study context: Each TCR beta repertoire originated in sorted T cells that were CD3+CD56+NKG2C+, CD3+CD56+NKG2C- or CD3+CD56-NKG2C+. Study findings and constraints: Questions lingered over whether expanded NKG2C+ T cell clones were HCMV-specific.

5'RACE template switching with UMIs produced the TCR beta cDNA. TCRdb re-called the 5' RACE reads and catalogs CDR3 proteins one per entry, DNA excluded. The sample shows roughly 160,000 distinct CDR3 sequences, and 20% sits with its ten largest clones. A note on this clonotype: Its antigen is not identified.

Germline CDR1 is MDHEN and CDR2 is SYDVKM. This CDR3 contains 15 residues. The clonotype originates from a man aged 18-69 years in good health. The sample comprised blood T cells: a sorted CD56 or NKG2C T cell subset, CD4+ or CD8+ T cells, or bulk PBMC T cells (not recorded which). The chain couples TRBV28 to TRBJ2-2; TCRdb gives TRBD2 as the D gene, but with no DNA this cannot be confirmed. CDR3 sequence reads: CASGSGGANTGELFF.